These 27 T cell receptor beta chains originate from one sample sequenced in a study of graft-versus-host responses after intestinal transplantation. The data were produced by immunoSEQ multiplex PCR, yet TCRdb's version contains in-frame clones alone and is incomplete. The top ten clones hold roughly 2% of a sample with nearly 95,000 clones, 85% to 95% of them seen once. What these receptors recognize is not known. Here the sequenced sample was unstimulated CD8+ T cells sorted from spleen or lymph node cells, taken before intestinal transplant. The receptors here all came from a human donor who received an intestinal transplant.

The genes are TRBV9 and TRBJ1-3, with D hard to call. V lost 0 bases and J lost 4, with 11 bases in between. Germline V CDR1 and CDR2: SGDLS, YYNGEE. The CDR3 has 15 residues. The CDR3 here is CASSVATSPGNTIYF. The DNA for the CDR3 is TGTGCCAGCAGCGTAGCTACGTCACCAGGAAACACCATATATTTT.

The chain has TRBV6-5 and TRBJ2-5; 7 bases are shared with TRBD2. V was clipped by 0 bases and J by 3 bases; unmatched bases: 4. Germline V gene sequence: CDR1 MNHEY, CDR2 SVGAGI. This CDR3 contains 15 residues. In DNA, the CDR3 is TGTGCCAGCAGTTACTCTGCTAGCGGAAAAGAGACCCAGTACTTC. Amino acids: CASSYSASGKETQYF.

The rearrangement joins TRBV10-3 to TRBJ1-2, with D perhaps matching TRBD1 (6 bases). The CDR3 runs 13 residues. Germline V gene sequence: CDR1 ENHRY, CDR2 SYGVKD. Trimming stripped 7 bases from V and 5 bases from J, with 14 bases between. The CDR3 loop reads CAINEAGDYGYTF. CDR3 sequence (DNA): TGTGCCATCAACGAGGCAGGGGATTATGGCTACACCTTC.

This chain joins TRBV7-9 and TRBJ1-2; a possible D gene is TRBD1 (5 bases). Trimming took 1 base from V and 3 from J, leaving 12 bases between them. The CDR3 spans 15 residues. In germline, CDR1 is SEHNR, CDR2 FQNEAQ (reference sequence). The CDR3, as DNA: TGTGCCAGCAGCTTAGTAGTCGGACACTACTATGGCTACACCTTC. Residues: CASSLVVGHYYGYTF.

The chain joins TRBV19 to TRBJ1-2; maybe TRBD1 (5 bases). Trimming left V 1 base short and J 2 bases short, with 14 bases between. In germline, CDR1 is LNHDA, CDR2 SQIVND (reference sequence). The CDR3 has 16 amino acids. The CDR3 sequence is CASSIGGRDRNYGYTF. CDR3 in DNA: TGTGCCAGTAGTATAGGCGGCAGGGATAGAAACTATGGCTACACCTTC.

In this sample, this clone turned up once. CDR3 in DNA: TGTGCCAGCAGCACGACAGGGCATGGCTACACCTTC. Protein: CASSTTGHGYTF. The chain recombines TRBV7-9 with TRBJ1-2, with 7 bases identical to TRBD1. The V and J ends lost 5 bases and 6 bases, in that order; junction bases with no gene match: 3. Germline values: CDR1 SEHNR, CDR2 FQNEAQ (reference sequence). The CDR3 consists of 12 residues.

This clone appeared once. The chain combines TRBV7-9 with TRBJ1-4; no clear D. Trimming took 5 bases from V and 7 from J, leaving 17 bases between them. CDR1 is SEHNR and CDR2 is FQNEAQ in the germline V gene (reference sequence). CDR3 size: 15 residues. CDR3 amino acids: CASSPSGGFGEKLFF. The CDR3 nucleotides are TGTGCCAGCAGCCCCAGCGGTGGGTTCGGTGAAAAACTGTTTTTT. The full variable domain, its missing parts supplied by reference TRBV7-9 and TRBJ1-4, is DTGVSQNPRHKITKRGQNVTFRCDPISEHNRLYWYRQTLGQGPEFLTYFQNEAQLEKSRLLSDRFSAERPKGSFSTLEIQRTEQGDSAMYLCASSPSGGFGEKLFFGSGTQLSVL.

CDR3 bases: TGTGCCAGCAGCTTAGATGTTCAGGGAGAGACCCAGTACTTC. Its translation is CASSLDVQGETQYF. The chain uses TRBV11-2 and TRBJ2-5; TRBD1 might be the D (5 bases). The CDR3 spans 14 residues. Trimming stripped 0 bases from V and 4 bases from J, with 9 bases between. Looked up from germline, CDR1 is SGHAT and CDR2 is FQNNGV.

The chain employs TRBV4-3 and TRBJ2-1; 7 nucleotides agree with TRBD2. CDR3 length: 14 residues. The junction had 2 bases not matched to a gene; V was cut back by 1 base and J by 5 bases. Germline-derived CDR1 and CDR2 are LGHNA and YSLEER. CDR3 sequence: CASSQGGGNNEQFF. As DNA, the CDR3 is TGCGCCAGCAGCCAAGGCGGGGGTAACAATGAGCAGTTCTTC.

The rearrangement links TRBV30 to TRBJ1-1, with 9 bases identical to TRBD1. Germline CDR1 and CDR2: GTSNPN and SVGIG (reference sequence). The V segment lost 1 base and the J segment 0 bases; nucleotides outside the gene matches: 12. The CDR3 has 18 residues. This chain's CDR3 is CAWSGNPGTGYMNTEAFF. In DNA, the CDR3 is TGTGCCTGGAGTGGAAATCCGGGGACAGGGTACATGAACACTGAAGCTTTCTTT.

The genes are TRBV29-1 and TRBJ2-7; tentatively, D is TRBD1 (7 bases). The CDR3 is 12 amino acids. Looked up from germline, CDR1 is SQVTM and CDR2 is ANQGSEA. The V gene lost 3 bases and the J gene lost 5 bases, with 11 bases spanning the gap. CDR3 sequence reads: CSVETGRNEQYF. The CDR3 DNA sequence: TGCAGCGTTGAGACAGGGAGGAACGAGCAGTACTTC.

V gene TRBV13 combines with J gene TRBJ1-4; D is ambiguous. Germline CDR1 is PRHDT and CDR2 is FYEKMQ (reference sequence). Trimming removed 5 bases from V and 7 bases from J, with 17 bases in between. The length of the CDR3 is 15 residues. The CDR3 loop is CASSHGLKGGEKLFF. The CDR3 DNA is TGTGCCAGCAGCCACGGACTCAAAGGCGGTGAAAAACTGTTTTTT.

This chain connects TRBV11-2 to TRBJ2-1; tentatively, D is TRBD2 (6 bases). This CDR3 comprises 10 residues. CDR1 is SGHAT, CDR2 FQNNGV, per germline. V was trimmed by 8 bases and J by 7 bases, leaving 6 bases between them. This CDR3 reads CASAGNEQFF. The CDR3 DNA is TGTGCCAGCGCGGGGAATGAGCAGTTCTTC.

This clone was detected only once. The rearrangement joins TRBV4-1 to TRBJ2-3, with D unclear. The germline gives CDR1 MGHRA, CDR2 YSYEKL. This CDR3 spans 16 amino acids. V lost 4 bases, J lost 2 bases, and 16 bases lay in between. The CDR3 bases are TGCGCCAGCAGCCCCACTTTAACCCTGTACACAGATACGCAGTATTTT. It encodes CASSPTLTLYTDTQYF.

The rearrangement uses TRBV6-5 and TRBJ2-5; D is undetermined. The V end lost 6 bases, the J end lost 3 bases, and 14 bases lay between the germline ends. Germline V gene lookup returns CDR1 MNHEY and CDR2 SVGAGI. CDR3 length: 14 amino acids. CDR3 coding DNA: TGTGCCAGCAGCAACTACTATCAAGAAGAGACCCAGTACTTC. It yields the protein CASSNYYQEETQYF.

CDR3 in amino acids: CASSLEGQGYQETQYF. Here the CDR3 DNA reads TGTGCCAGCAGCTTGGAGGGCCAGGGGTACCAAGAGACCCAGTACTTC. The chain joins TRBV5-5 to TRBJ2-5, with D possibly matching TRBD1 (6 bases). The V end was cut by 0 bases, the J end by 0 bases, with 12 bases between. Germline V lookup: CDR1 SGHKS, CDR2 YYEKEE (reference sequence). The CDR3 is 16 residues long.

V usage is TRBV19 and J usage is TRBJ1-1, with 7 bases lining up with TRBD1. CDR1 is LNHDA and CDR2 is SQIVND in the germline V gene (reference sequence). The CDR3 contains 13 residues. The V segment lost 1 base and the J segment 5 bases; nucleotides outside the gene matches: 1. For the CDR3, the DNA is TGTGCCAGTAGTATAGCGACAGGGACTGAAGCTTTCTTT. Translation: CASSIATGTEAFF.

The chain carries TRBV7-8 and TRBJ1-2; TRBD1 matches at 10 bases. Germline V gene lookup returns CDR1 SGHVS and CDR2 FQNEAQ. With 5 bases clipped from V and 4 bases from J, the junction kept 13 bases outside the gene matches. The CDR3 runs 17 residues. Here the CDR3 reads CASSDYPGTGVIYGYTF. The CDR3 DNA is TGTGCCAGCAGCGACTACCCCGGGACAGGGGTAATCTATGGCTACACCTTC.

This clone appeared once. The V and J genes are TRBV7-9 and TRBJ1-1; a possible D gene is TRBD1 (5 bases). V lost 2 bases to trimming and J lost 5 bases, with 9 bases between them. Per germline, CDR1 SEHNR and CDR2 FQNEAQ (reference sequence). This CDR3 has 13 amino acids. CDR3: CASSLFGGTEAFF. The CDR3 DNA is TGTGCCAGCAGCTTATTTGGGGGGACTGAAGCTTTCTTT.

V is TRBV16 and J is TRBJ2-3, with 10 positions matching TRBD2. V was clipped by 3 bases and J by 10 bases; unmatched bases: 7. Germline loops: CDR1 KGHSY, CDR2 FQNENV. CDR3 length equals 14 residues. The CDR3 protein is CASSQLGAGGAQYF. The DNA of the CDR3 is TGTGCCAGCAGCCAGCTTGGAGCGGGGGGGGCGCAGTATTTT.

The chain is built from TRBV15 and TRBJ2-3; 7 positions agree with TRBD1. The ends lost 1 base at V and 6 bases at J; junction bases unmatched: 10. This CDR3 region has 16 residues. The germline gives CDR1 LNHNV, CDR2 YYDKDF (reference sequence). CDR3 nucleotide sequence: TGTGCCACCAGCAGAGTTAAAGGGGGCGGATTGGATACGCAGTATTTT. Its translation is CATSRVKGGGLDTQYF.

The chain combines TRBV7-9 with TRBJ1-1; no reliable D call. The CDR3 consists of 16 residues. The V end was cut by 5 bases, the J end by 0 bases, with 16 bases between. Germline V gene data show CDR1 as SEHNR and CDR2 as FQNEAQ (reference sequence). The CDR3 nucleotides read TGTGCCAGCAGCCCTCCCCCTGGGCCTATGAACACTGAAGCTTTCTTT. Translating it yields CASSPPPGPMNTEAFF.

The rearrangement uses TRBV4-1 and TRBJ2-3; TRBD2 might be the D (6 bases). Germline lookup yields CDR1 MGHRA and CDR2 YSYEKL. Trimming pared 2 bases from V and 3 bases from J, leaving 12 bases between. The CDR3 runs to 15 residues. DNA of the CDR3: TGCGCCAGCAGCCAAACGACTAGTAGGACAGATACGCAGTATTTT. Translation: CASSQTTSRTDTQYF.

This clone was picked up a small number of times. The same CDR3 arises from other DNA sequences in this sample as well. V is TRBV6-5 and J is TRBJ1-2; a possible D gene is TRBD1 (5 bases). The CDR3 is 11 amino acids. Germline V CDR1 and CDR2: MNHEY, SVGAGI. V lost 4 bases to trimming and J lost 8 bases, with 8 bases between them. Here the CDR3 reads CASSSGWGYTF. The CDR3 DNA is TGTGCCAGCAGTTCAGGGTGGGGCTACACCTTC.

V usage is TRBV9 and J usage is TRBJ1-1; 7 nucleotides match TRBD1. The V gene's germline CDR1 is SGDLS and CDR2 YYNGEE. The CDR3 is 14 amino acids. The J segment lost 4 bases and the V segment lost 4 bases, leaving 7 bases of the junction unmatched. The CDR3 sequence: CASSQTGVGTEAFF. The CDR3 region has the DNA TGTGCCAGCAGCCAAACAGGGGTGGGCACTGAAGCTTTCTTT.

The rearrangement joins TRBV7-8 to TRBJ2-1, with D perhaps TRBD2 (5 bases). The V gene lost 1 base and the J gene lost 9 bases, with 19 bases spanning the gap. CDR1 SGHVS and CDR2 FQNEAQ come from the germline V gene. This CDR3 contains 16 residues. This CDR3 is CASSLGLAGTTPEQFF. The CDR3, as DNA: TGTGCCAGCAGCTTAGGGCTCGCGGGTACGACCCCTGAGCAGTTCTTC.

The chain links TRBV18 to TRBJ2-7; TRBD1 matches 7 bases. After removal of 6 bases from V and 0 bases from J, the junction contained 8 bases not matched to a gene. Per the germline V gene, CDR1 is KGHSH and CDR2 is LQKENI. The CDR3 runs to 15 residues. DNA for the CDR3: TGTGCCAGCTCCCCGGGCAGGGGGACCTCCTACGAGCAGTACTTC. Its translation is CASSPGRGTSYEQYF.